This T cell receptor (beta chain) was sequenced for a study of T cells in localized non-small cell lung cancer (dated by TCRdb to the early 2020s). About the full investigation: Comparing tumors with uninvolved tumor-adjacent lungs, the study looked at the T cell repertoires of hundreds of patients with early-stage NSCLC. Of the NSCLC patients, over 120 were male and approximately 100 were female, and the mean age was approximately 66 years. The cohort was made up of under 250 treatment-naive NSCLC patients whose localized lung tumors had been resected. The study at large found these results: Because multi-region tumor sequencing was not performed, intratumor heterogeneity could not be ruled out. A median of approximately 62 of the top 100 tumor clones turned up in the paired uninvolved adjacent lung, and roughly 30 of those clones also ranked among the top 100 of that same adjacent lung. The highest T cell clonality was observed in uninvolved tumor-adjacent lung, where clonality exceeded that of tumor, suggesting that antigenic responses were more focused in uninvolved tumor-adjacent lung. Higher T cell density in blood was associated with longer overall survival, whereas higher clonality in adjacent lung was associated with shorter survival. Because the study design was exploratory, TCR variables were selected using unadjusted p-values without false-discovery rate correction.

V lost 2 bases and J lost 5 bases, and the count of bases not matched to a germline gene is 8. The CDR3, cysteine through phenylalanine, is 15 amino acids long. The DNA shown is the 45-base CDR3, in frame from base 1. The germline V gene provides CDR1 SNHLY and CDR2 FYNNEI. Concerning this clone: This receptor's antigen is unknown. No much larger clone is present one base from it, and per-base qualities are unavailable.

At diagnosis, tumor, uninvolved tumor-adjacent lung and peripheral blood were collected and then preserved as a mix of FFPE and fresh-frozen material. For TCR repertoire profiling, blood samples were analyzed in the form of peripheral blood mononuclear cells. The immunoSEQ Assay was used to sequence TCR beta CDR3 regions from DNA. Processing in the source paper ran as follows. To compute T cell density, TCR beta template counts were normalized to usable DNA, which was estimated by amplifying housekeeping genes. The preseqR package was used to estimate richness by extrapolating to 400,000 templates for PBMC samples and to 120,000 templates for tissue samples. Clonality was taken to be one minus Pielou's evenness. Tissue-enriched TCRs were identified by differential abundance testing using productive amino-acid clonotypes, minimum total count 5 and alpha 0.1. The Jaccard Index and the Morisita Overlap Index were used to measure repertoire overlap between compartments. GLIPH grouped TCR beta CDR3s together with public tetramer-defined viral CDR3s, and a viral motif had to include at least three viral sequences and also show V-gene enrichment. Here the immuneACCESS table is served through TCRdb, limited to in-frame sequences with V and J called. Missing clones are a known gap in these copies; in checked studies unresolved V genes cover under half, and the rest lacks a known reason. That table furnishes V, J and clone size, whereas the DNA furnished D and trimming. This sample is represented by 25,000 to 35,000 clones; around 80% of them were singletons. The ten largest clones add up to around 15% of the sample.

Recombination joined TRBV2 with TRBJ1-2; 7 bases in between match TRBD1. The receptor was isolated from a male donor aged 60 or older with stage III squamous cell lung carcinoma. The specimen comprised peripheral blood, sampled before any cancer treatment. Read as DNA, the sequence is TGTGCCAGCAGTGAACCCGACAGGGATCTATATGGCTACACCTTC. This codes for CASSEPDRDLYGYTF.